This TCR beta chain emerged from a study of shared clonotypes between healthy human individuals. About the research overall: Per donor, three plates held CD4 naive cells, three held CD4 memory, two held CD8 naive and one held CD8 memory.

Profiled with immunoSEQ multiplex PCR; TCRdb holds only in-frame clones, not every one. The table has more than 1.2 million clones, about 98.5% seen once. In regard to this clone: Its cognate antigen is unknown.

The germline V and J ends were trimmed by 2 bases and 4 bases, with 23 bases remaining between them. Germline CDR1 is MNHEY and CDR2 is SMNVEV (reference sequence). This CDR3 region has 18 residues. The study's findings and limits: There were few donors, and this limited the genetic and exposure-history diversity represented.

Sequences were obtained from naive CD4+ T cells sorted from blood. Subset meaning: CD45RA+ positively selected. The TCR was taken from a young man in good health. The rearrangement links TRBV27 to TRBJ1-2; TRBD1 might be the D (5 bases). The CDR3 protein is CASSLVGLEGNLGYGYTF. CDR3 bases: TGTGCCAGCAGTTTAGTAGGTCTTGAGGGGAACCTAGGCTATGGCTACACCTTC.